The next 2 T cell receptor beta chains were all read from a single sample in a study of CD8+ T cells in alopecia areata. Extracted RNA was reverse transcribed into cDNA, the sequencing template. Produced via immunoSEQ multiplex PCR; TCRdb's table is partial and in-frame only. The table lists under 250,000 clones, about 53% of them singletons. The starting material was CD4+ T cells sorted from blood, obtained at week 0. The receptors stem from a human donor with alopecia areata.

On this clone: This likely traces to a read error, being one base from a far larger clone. CDR3 DNA: TGTGCCAGCAGCTTCTACAATGAGCAGTTCTTC. Translated, it gives CASSFYNEQFF. This chain uses TRBV5-6 with TRBJ2-1; no firm D call. V was trimmed by 2 bases and J by 3 bases, leaving 0 bases between them. This CDR3 has 11 residues. The V gene's germline CDR1 is SGHDT and CDR2 YYEEEE.

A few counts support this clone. The CDR3: CASSPPGGSEKLFF. The CDR3 bases are TGTGCCAGCAGTCCCCCCGGGGGCTCTGAAAAACTGTTTTTT. The gene calls are TRBV6-5 and TRBJ1-4, with TRBD1 as a possible D gene (6 bases). This CDR3 has 14 amino acids. Trimming took 5 bases from V and 7 from J, leaving 14 bases between them. The germline gives CDR1 MNHEY, CDR2 SVGAGI.